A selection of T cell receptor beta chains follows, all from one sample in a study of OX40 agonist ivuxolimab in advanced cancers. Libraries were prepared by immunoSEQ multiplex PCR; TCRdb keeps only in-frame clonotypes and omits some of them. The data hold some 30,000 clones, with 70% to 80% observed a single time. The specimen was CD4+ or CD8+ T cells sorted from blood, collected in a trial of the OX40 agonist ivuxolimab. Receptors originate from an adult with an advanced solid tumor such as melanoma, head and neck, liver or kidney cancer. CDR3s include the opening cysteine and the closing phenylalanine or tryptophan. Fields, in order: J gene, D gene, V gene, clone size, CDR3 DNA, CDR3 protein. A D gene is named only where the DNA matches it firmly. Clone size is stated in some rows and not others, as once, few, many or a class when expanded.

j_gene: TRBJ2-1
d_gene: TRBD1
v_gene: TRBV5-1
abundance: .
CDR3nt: TGCGCCAGCAGCTTGATTGGGGACAGGGAGCAGTTCTTC
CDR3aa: CASSLIGDREQFF

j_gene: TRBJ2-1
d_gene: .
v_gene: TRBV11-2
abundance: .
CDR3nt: TGTGCCAGCAGCACCTACAATGAGCAGTTCTTC
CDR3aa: CASSTYNEQFF

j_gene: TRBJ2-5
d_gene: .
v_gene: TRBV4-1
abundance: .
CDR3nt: TGCGCCAGCAGCCAATACCCGGACTGGGGGAGGGAGACCCAGTACTTC
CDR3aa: CASSQYPDWGRETQYF

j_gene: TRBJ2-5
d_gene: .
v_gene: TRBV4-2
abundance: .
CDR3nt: TGTGCCAGCAGCCAAGGCGAAGAGACCCAGTACTTC
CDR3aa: CASSQGEETQYF

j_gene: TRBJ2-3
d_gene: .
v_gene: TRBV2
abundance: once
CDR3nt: TGTGCCAGCAAACAGGACCTATCCACAGATACGCAGTATTTT
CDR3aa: CASKQDLSTDTQYF

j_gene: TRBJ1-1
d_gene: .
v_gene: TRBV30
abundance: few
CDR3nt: TGTGCCTGGAAACAGAAGAACACTGAAGCTTTCTTT
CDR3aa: CAWKQKNTEAFF

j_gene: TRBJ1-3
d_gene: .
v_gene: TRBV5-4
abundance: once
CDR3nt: TGTGCCAGCAGCTCGGACCGGGGTGCACCTGGAAACACCATATATTTT
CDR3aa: CASSSDRGAPGNTIYF

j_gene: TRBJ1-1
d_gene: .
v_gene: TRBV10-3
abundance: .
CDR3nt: TGTGCCATCAGTCCACGGGGGGGCACTGAAGCTTTCTTT
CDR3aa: CAISPRGGTEAFF

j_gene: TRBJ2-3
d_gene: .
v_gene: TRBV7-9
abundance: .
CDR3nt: TGTGCCAGCAGCTTAGGTAGAGAGGCAGATACGCAGTATTTT
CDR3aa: CASSLGREADTQYF

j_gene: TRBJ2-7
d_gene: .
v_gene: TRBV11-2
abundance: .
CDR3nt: TGTGCCAGCAGCTTACTCGGCATAACCTACGAGCAGTACTTC
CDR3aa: CASSLLGITYEQYF

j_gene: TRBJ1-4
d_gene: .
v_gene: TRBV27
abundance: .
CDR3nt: TGTGCCAGCAGTCCTCCGGGACGACCTAATGAAAAACTGTTTTTT
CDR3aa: CASSPPGRPNEKLFF

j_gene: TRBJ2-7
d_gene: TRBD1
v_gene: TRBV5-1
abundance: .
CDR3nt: TGCGCCAGCAGCTTGGTAGGGGGCGGCCACGAGCAGTACTTC
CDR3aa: CASSLVGGGHEQYF

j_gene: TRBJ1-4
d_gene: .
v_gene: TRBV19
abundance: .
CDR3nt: TGTGCCAGTAGTACCCGGGACATAGTTGCAACTAATGAAAAACTGTTTTTT
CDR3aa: CASSTRDIVATNEKLFF

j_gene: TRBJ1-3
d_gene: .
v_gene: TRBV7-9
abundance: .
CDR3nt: TGTGCCAGCAGCCAGACGGGAAACACCATATATTTT
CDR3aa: CASSQTGNTIYF

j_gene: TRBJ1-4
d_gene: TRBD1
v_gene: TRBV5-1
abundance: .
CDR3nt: TGCGCCAGCAGCCCCAGGGGGTGGCTTGCAACTAATGAAAAACTGTTTTTT
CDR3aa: CASSPRGWLATNEKLFF

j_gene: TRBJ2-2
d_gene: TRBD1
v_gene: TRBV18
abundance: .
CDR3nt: TGTGCCAGCTCACCACCTGGGACAGCATTACTCGGAACTTACACCGGGGAGCTGTTTTTT
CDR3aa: CASSPPGTALLGTYTGELFF

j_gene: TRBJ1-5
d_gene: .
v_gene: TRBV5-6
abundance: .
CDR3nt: TGTGCCAGCAGCCGACGGGACGGATCCAATCAGCCCCAGCATTTT
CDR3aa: CASSRRDGSNQPQHF

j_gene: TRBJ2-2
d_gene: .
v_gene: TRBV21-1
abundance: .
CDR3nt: TGTGCCAGCAGCTCTTTCAGGGGCGGGGAGCTGTTTTTT
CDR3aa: CASSSFRGGELFF

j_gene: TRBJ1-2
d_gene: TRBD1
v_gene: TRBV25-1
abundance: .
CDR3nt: TGTGCCAGCAGTCGGGGACAGCTGAACTATGGCTACACCTTC
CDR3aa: CASSRGQLNYGYTF

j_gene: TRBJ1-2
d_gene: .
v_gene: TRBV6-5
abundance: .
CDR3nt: TGTGCCAGCAGTTACTCCCCAATCTTCTATGGCTACACCTTC
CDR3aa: CASSYSPIFYGYTF

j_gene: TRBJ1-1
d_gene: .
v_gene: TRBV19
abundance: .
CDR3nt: TGTGCCAGTAGGAATCACATGATTGGGCTACAAGCTTTCTTT
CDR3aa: CASRNHMIGLQAFF

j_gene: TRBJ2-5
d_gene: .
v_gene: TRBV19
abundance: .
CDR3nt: TGTGCCAGTAGTATCTGGGGGCGCCGGGCAAAAGAGACCCAGTACTTC
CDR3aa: CASSIWGRRAKETQYF

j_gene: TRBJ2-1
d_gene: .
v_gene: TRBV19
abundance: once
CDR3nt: TGTGCCAGTAGTATAGTGGTACGCGAGCAGTTCTTC
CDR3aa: CASSIVVREQFF

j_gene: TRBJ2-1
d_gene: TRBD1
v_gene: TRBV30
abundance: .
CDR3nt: TGTGCCTGGAAGGGACAGGAACACAATGAGCAGTTCTTC
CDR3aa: CAWKGQEHNEQFF

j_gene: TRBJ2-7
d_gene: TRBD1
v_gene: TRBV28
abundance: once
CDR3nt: TGTGCCAGCAGTAGGGACAGGGGCCCTGACGAGCAGTACTTC
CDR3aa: CASSRDRGPDEQYF

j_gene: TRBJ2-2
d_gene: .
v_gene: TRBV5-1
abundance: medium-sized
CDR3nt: TGCGCCAGCAGCGTGACGGGGGCTACCGGGGAGCTGTTTTTT
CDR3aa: CASSVTGATGELFF

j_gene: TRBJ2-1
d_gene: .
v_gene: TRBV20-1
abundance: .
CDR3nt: TGCAGTGCCGCGCCGGCGGGAAAGCAGTTCTTC
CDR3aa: CSAAPAGKQFF

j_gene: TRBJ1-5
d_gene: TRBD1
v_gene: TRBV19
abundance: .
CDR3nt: TGTGCCAGTAGGGTGGACAGGGGGCTTGTTCAGCCCCAGCATTTT
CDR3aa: CASRVDRGLVQPQHF

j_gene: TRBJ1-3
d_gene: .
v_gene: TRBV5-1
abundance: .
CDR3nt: TGCGCCAGCAGGGGACCAGGGGACCTCTCTGGAAACACCATATATTTT
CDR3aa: CASRGPGDLSGNTIYF

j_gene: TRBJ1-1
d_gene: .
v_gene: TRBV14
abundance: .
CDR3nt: TGTGCCAGCAGCCATGATAGAATGAACACTGAAGCTTTCTTT
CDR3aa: CASSHDRMNTEAFF

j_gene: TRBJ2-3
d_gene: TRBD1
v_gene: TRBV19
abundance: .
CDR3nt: TGTGCCAGTAGTACAGCCTCGGGACAGGGGGCAGAGGGAACGCCCACAGATACGCAGTATTTT
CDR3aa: CASSTASGQGAEGTPTDTQYF

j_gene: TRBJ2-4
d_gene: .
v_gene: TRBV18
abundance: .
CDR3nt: TGTGCCAGCTCATCCGGACGGGAAAACATTCAGTACTTC
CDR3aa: CASSSGRENIQYF

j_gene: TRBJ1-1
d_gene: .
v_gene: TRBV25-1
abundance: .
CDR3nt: TGTGCCAGCATGGACGTAGTTGAAGCTTTCTTT
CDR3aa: CASMDVVEAFF

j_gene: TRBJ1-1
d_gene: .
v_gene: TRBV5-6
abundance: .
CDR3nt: TGTGCCAGCAGCCTCCCCCCGGATATGGGCGGGGCTGAAGCTTTCTTT
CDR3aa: CASSLPPDMGGAEAFF

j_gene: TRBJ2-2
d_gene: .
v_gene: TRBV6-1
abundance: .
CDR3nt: TGTGCCAGCATTTTAGGGTTTTTGGGGGGGGAGCTGTTTTTT
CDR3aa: CASILGFLGGELFF

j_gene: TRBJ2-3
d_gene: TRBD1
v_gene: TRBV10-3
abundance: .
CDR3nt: TGTGCCATCAGTTCCGGGACAGGGACAGATACGCAGTATTTT
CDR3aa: CAISSGTGTDTQYF

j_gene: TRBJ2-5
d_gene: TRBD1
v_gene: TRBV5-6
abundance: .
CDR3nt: TGTGCCAGCAGCACCGGACAGGCGTACCAAGAGACCCAGTACTTC
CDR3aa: CASSTGQAYQETQYF

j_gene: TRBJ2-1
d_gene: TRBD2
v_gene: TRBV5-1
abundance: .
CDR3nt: TGCGCCAGCAGCCAGGGACTAGCGGGGGGGCCCGCATACAATGAGCAGTTCTTC
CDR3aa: CASSQGLAGGPAYNEQFF

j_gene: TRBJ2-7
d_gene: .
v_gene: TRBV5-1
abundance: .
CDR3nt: TGCGCCAGCAGCTTGGAGGCAGGTCCAGGCGAGCAGTACTTC
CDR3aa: CASSLEAGPGEQYF

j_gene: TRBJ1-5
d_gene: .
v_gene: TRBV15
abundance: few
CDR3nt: TGTGCCACCAGCAGAGCATTAGATCAGCCCCAGCATTTT
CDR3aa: CATSRALDQPQHF

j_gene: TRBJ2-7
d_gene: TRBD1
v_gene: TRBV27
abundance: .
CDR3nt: TGTGCCAGACCGGGACAGGTCGCCTACGAGCAGTACTTC
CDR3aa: CARPGQVAYEQYF

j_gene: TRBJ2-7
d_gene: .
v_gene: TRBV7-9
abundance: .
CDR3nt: TGTGCCAGCAGCTTGGGGTCTTGGGAGCAGTACTTC
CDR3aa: CASSLGSWEQYF

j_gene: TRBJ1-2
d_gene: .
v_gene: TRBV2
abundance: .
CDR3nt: TGTGCCAGCAGTGAGGGGACGGGGGCCCTCTATGGCTACACCTTC
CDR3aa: CASSEGTGALYGYTF

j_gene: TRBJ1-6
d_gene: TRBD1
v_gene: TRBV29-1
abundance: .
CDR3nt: TGCAGCGTAGCGACAGGGTACGGGAATTCACCCCTCCACTTT
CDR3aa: CSVATGYGNSPLHF